These T cell receptor beta chains were read from a single sample in a study of liver allograft versus peripheral blood T cells. TCRdb re-called the reads through MiXCR, storing one row per CDR3 protein. The table has 15,000 or so distinct CDR3 sequences, roughly 21% seen once. The receptors shown here come from a human patient who had a liver transplant. Certain T cells may be donor cells from the graft. Each CDR3 is given with its conserved first and last residue. A D gene is named only where the DNA matches it firmly. A row's size may be missing; if present it is once, few, many or a size class.

J: TRBJ2-1
V: TRBV6-5
D: NA
size: many
DNA: TGTGCCAGCAGTACGGACAGTGTGAACAATGAGCAGTTCTTC
CDR3: CASSTDSVNNEQFF

J: TRBJ1-1
V: TRBV6-1
D: NA
size: many
DNA: TGTGCCAGCAGCGATCCGGGACAACTGAACACTGAAGCTTTCTTT
CDR3: CASSDPGQLNTEAFF

J: TRBJ2-3
V: TRBV20-1
D: TRBD2
size: NA
DNA: TGCAGTGCTAGACTGGGACTAGCGGGAAATTATACGCAGTATTTT
CDR3: CSARLGLAGNYTQYF

J: TRBJ2-7
V: TRBV5-5
D: NA
size: NA
DNA: TGTGCCAGCAGCTTCCAACAACCCTACGAGCAGTACTTC
CDR3: CASSFQQPYEQYF

J: TRBJ2-7
V: TRBV5-1
D: TRBD1
size: few
DNA: TGCGCCAGCAGCGAGACAGGGTTGAAGTCCTACGAGCAGTACTTC
CDR3: CASSETGLKSYEQYF

J: TRBJ2-3
V: TRBV27
D: NA
size: NA
DNA: TGTGCCAGCAAATTGACGGGACGCCGAAGCACAGATACGCAGTATTTT
CDR3: CASKLTGRRSTDTQYF

J: TRBJ2-2
V: TRBV20-1
D: NA
size: few
DNA: TGCAGTGCACCGAGGGCTCCCGGGGAGCTGTTTTTT
CDR3: CSAPRAPGELFF

J: TRBJ2-7
V: TRBV28
D: TRBD2
size: few
DNA: TGTGCCAGCAGTTACGGATCAGCGGGGTCCTCCTACGAGCAGTACTTC
CDR3: CASSYGSAGSSYEQYF

J: TRBJ2-2
V: TRBV28
D: NA
size: NA
DNA: TGTGCCCTTACAGGACCAACCGGGGAGCTGTTTTTT
CDR3: CALTGPTGELFF

J: TRBJ1-6
V: TRBV28
D: NA
size: few
DNA: TGTGCCAGCAGTTTATGGGGGGGTTCACCCCTCCACTTT
CDR3: CASSLWGGSPLHF

J: TRBJ2-4
V: TRBV7-2
D: TRBD1
size: NA
DNA: TGTGCCAGCAGCCAACAGGGGGCCATTGCCAAAAACATTCAGTACTTC
CDR3: CASSQQGAIAKNIQYF

J: TRBJ1-1
V: TRBV30
D: TRBD1
size: few
DNA: TGTGCCTGGGACCTAGGGGGCGCGCAGACTGAAGCTTTCTTT
CDR3: CAWDLGGAQTEAFF

J: TRBJ2-3
V: TRBV7-2
D: TRBD1
size: few
DNA: TGTGCCAGCAGCTTAGATGGGACAGGGGTATGGGATACGCAGTATTTT
CDR3: CASSLDGTGVWDTQYF

J: TRBJ1-5
V: TRBV6-1
D: TRBD1
size: NA
DNA: TGTGCCAGCAGCTCGGACAGGGTTCAGCCCCAGCATTTT
CDR3: CASSSDRVQPQHF

J: TRBJ1-1
V: TRBV12-3/TRBV12-4
D: NA
size: NA
DNA: TGTGCCAGCAGTTTATCGGTAAGGGCGGAAGCTTTCTTT
CDR3: CASSLSVRAEAFF